The 5 T cell receptor beta chains given below trace back to one sample, sequenced in a study of regulatory T cells. Study results and limitations: Hydrophobic residues at CDR3 positions 6 and 7 were enriched in conventional CD4+ T cells of CD3G-deficient patients.

The antigens these receptors bind are not known. Amplification used 52 TRBV primers and 13 TRBJ primers. Produced via immunoSEQ multiplex PCR; TCRdb's table is partial and in-frame only. The repertoire holds more than 15,000 clones, with about 79% as singletons. The sequenced sample consisted of conventional CD4+ T cells sorted from blood. The source of these receptors is a person in their thirties with CD3G deficiency.

V and J are TRBV28 and TRBJ1-2, with unresolved D. This CDR3 contains 13 residues. V was trimmed by 7 bases and J by 8 bases, leaving 17 bases between them. The V gene's germline CDR1 is MDHEN and CDR2 SYDVKM. The CDR3 DNA follows: TGTGCCAGCAACTCCGGGCCAACGAGAGGCTACACCTTC. Its translation is CASNSGPTRGYTF.

The V gene is TRBV7-2, the J gene TRBJ2-1; the D call may be TRBD1 or TRBD2 (5 bases each). V dropped 1 base and J dropped 5 bases, with 12 bases sitting between them. CDR1 and CDR2 from the germline V gene are SGHTA and FQGNSA. The CDR3 totals 15 residues. DNA for the CDR3: TGTGCCAGCAGCTTAGAGGGGAGATGGAACAATGAGCAGTTCTTC. Translating gives CASSLEGRWNNEQFF. The full variable domain, rest sourced from reference TRBV7-2 and TRBJ2-1, is GAGVSQSPSNKVTEKGKDVELRCDPISGHTALYWYRQSLGQGLEFLIYFQGNSAPDKSGLPSDRFSAERTGGSVSTLTIQRTQQEDSAVYLCASSLEGRWNNEQFFGPGTRLTVL.

The V call is TRBV6-6, the J call TRBJ1-2; D possibly corresponds to TRBD1 (6 bases). Germline V gives CDR1 MNHNY, CDR2 SVGAGI (reference sequence). V lost 10 bases, J lost 8 bases, and 17 bases lay in between. This CDR3 has 12 amino acids. Written as DNA, the CDR3 is TGTGCCACCTCTATGGGGGCTGGAGGCTACACCTTC. This encodes CATSMGAGGYTF.

CDR3 amino acids: CASSRPPTYEQYF. The DNA for the CDR3 is TGTGCCAGCAGCCGACCCCCCACCTACGAGCAGTACTTC. V gene TRBV7-9 combines with J gene TRBJ2-7; D is unclear. The V end was cut by 5 bases, the J end by 2 bases, with 10 bases between. The CDR3 contains 13 residues. Germline assignment: CDR1 SEHNR and CDR2 FQNEAQ (reference sequence).

The V gene is TRBV5-5, the J gene TRBJ1-2, with unresolved D. Germline V gene lookup returns CDR1 SGHKS and CDR2 YYEKEE (reference sequence). The CDR3 sequence is 12 residues long. V was shortened by 1 base and J by 5 bases, with 6 bases between the two germline ends. CDR3 nucleotide sequence: TGTGCCAGCAGCTTGATCGGATATGGCTACACCTTC. It codes for CASSLIGYGYTF. Looking up the rest from reference TRBV5-5 and TRBJ1-2 gives the full variable domain: DAGVTQSPTHLIKTRGQQVTLRCSPISGHKSVSWYQQVLGQGPQFIFQYYEKEERGRGNFPDRFSARQFPNYSSELNVNALLLGDSALYLCASSLIGYGYTFGSGTRLTVV.